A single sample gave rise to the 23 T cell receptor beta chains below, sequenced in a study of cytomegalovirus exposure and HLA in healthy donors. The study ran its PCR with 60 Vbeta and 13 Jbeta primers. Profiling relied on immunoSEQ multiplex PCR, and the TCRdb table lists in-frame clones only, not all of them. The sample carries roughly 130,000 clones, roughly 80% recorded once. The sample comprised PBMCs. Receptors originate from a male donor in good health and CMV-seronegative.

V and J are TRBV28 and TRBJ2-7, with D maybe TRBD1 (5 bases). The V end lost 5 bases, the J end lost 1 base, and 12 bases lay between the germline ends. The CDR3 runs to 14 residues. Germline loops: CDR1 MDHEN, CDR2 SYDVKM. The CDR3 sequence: CASSLPTGSYEQYF. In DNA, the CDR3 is TGTGCCAGCAGTCTTCCAACAGGTTCCTACGAGCAGTACTTC. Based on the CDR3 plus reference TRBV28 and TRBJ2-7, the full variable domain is DVKVTQSSRYLVKRTGEKVFLECVQDMDHENMFWYRQDPGLGLRLIYFSYDVKMKEKGDIPEGYSVSREKKERFSLILESASTNQTSMYLCASSLPTGSYEQYFGPGTRLTVT.

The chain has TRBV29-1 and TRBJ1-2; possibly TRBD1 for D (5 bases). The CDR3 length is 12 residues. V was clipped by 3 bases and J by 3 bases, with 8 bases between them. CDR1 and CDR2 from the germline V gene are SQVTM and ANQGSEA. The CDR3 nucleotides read TGCAGCGTTGATACGGGGGACTATGGCTACACCTTC. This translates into CSVDTGDYGYTF.

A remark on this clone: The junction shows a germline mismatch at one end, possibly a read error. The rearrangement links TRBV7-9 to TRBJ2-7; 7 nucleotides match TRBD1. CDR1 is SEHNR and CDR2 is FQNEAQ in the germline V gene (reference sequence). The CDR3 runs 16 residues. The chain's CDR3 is CSSSYRGGLLLYEQYF. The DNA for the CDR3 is TGTTCCAGCAGCTACAGGGGCGGGCTGCTATTATACGAGCAGTACTTC.

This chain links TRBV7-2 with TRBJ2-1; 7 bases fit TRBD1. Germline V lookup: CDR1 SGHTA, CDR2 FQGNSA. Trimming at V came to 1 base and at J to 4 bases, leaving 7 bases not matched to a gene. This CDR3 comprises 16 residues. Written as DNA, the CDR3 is TGTGCCAGCAGCTTAGGGTCGGGACAGCTTTACAATGAGCAGTTCTTC. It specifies CASSLGSGQLYNEQFF. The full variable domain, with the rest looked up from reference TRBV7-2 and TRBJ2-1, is GAGVSQSPSNKVTEKGKDVELRCDPISGHTALYWYRQSLGQGLEFLIYFQGNSAPDKSGLPSDRFSAERTGGSVSTLTIQRTQQEDSAVYLCASSLGSGQLYNEQFFGPGTRLTVL.

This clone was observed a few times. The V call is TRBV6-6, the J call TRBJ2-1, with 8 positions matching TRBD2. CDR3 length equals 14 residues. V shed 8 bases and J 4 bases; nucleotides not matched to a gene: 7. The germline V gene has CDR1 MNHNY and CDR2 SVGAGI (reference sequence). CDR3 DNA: TGTGCCAGCTTAGCGGGGACGACTTACAATGAGCAGTTCTTC. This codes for CASLAGTTYNEQFF.

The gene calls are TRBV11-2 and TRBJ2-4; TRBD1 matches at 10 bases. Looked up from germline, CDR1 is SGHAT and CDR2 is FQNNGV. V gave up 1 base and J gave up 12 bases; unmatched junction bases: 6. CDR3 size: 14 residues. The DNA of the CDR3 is TGTGCCAGCAGCTTAGGGACAGGGGGTGACAGTCAGTACTTC. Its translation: CASSLGTGGDSQYF.

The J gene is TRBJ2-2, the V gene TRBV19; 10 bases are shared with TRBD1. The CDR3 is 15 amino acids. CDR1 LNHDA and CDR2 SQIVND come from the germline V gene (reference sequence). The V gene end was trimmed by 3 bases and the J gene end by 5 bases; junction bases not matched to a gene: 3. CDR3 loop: CASSIGTGDTGELFF. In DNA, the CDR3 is TGTGCCAGTAGTATTGGGACAGGGGATACCGGGGAGCTGTTTTTT.

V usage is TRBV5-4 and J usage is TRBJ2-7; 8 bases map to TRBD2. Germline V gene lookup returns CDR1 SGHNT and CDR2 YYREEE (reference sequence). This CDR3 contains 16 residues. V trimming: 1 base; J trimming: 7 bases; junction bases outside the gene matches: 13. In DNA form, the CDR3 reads TGTGCCAGCAGCTTGTGGAGCGGGAGTGTGGGAAAAGAGCAGTACTTC. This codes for CASSLWSGSVGKEQYF.

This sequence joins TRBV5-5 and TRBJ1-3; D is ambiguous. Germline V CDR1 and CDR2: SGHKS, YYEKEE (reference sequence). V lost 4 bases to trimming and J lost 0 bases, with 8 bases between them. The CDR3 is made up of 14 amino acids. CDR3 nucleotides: TGTGCCAGCAGCGCCCGGGTCTCTGGAAACACCATATATTTT. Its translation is CASSARVSGNTIYF.

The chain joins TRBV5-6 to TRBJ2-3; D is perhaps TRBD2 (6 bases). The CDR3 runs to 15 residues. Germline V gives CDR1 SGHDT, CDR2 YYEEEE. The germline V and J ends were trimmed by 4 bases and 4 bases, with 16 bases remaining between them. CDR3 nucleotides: TGTGCCAGCAGCCGGGACTCCTTACCACCAGATACGCAGTATTTT. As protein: CASSRDSLPPDTQYF.

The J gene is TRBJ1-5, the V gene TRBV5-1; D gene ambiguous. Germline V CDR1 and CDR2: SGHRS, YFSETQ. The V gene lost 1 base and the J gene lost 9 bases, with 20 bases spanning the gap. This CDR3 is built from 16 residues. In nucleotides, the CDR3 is TGCGCCAGCAGCTTGTCTAAGGAGCCCCGGGTCGGGCCCCAGCATTTT. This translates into CASSLSKEPRVGPQHF.

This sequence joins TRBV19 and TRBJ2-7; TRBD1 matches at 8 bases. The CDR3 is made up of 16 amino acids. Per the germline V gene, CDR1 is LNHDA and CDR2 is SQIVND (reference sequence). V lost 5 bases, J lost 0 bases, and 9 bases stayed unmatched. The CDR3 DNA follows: TGTGCCAGTAGTGCCGATTACAGGGGGGTCTCCTACGAGCAGTACTTC. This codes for CASSADYRGVSYEQYF. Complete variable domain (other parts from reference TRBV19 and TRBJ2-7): DGGITQSPKYLFRKEGQNVTLSCEQNLNHDAMYWYRQDPGQGLRLIYYSQIVNDFQKGDIAEGYSVSREKKESFPLTVTSAQKNPTAFYLCASSADYRGVSYEQYFGPGTRLTVT.

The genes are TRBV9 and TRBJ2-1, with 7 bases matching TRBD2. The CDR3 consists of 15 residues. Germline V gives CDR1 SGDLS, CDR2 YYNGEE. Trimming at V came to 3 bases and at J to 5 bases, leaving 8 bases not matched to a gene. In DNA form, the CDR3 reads TGTGCCAGCAGCGCAAGACTAGCTCCAAACAATGAGCAGTTCTTC. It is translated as CASSARLAPNNEQFF.

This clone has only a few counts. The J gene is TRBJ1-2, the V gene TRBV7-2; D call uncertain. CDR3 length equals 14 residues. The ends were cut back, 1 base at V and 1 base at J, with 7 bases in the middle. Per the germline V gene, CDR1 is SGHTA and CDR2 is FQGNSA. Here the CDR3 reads CASSLEQDNYGYTF. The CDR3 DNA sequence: TGTGCCAGCAGCTTAGAACAAGATAACTATGGCTACACCTTC.

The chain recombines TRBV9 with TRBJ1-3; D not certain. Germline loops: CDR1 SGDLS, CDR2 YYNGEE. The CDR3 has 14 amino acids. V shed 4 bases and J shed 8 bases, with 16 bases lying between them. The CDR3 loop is CASSPEGQMDTIYF. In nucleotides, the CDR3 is TGTGCCAGCAGCCCGGAGGGCCAAATGGACACCATATATTTT.

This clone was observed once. Here the CDR3 DNA reads TGTGCCGTGGGCAAGCGGGAGGCGCAAGAGACCCAGTACTTC. It codes for CAVGKREAQETQYF. The J gene is TRBJ2-5, the V gene TRBV6-1; the match to TRBD2 covers 9 bases. The CDR3 totals 14 residues. From germline, CDR1 is MNHNS and CDR2 SASEGT. Trimming removed 11 bases from V and 2 bases from J; junction bases left unmatched: 9.

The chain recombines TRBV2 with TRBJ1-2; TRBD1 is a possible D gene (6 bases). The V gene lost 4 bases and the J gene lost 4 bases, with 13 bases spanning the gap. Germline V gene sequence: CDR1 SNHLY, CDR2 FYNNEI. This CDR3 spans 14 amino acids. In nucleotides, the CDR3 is TGTGCCAGCAGTGTCAACCGACAGGCCTATGGCTACACCTTC. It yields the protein CASSVNRQAYGYTF.

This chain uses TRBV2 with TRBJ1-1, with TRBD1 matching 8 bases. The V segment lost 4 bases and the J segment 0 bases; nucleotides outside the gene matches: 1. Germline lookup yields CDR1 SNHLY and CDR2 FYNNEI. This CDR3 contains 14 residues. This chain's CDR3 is CASSGTGLNTEAFF. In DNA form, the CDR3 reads TGTGCCAGCAGTGGGACAGGGCTGAACACTGAAGCTTTCTTT.

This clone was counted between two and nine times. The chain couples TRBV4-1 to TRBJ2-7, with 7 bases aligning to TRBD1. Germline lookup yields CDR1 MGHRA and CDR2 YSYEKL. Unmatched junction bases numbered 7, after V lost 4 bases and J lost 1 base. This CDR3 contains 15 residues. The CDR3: CASSLGQASSYEQYF. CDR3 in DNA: TGCGCCAGCAGCCTAGGACAGGCTTCTTCCTACGAGCAGTACTTC.

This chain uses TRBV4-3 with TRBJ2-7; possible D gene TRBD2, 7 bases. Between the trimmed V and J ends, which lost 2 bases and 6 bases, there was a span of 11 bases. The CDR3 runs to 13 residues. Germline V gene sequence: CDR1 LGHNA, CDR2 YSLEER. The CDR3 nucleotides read TGCGCCAGCAGCCAATACAGGGAGGGCGAGCAGTACTTC. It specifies CASSQYREGEQYF.

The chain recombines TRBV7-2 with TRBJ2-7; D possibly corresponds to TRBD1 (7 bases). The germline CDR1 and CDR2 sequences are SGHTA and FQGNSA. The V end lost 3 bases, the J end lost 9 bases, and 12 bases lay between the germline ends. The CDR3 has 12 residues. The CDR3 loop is CASSFPQGGQYF. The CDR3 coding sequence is TGTGCCAGCAGCTTCCCCCAGGGGGGGCAGTACTTC.

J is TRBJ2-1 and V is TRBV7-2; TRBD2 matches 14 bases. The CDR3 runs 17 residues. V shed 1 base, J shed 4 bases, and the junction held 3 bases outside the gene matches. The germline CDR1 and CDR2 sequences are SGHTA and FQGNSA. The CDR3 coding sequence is TGTGCCAGCAGCTTAGTCCGACTAGCGGGAGGGTACAATGAGCAGTTCTTC. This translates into CASSLVRLAGGYNEQFF.

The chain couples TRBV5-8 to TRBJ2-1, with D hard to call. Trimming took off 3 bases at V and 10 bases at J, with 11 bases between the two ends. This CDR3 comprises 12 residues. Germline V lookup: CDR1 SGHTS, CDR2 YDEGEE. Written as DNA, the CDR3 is TGTGCCAGCAGCTCCGACATGGGCGAGCAGTTCTTC. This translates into CASSSDMGEQFF.